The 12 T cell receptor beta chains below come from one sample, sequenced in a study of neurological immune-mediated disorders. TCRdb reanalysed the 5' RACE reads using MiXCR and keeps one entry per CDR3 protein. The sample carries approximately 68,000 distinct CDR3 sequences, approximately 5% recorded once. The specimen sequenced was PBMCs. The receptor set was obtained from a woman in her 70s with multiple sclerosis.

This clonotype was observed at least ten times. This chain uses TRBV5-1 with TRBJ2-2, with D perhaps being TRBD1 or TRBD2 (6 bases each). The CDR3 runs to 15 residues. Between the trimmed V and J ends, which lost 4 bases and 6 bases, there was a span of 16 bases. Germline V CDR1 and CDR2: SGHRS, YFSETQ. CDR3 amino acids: CASSPVSGAAGELFF. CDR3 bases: TGCGCCAGCAGCCCCGTCTCGGGGGCTGCCGGGGAGCTGTTTTTT.

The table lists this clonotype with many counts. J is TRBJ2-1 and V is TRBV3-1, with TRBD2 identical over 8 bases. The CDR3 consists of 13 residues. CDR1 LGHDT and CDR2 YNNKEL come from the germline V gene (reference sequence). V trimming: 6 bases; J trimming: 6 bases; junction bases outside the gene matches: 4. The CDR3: CASRSGTSNEQFF. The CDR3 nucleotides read TGTGCCAGCAGGTCCGGGACTAGCAATGAGCAGTTCTTC.

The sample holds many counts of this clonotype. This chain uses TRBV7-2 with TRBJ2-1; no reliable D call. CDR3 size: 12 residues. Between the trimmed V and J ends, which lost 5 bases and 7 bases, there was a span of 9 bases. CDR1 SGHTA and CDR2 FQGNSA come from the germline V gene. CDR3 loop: CASSISRNEQFF. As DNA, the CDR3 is TGTGCCAGCAGCATTAGCCGAAATGAGCAGTTCTTC.

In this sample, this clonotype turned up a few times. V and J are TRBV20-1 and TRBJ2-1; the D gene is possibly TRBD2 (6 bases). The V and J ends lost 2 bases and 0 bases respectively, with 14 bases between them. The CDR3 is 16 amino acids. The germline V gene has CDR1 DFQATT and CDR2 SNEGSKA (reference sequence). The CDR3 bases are TGCAGTGCTAGAAATCGGGACTGGAGCTCCTACAATGAGCAGTTCTTC. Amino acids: CSARNRDWSSYNEQFF.

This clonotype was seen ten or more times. The CDR3 reads CSVPPGQGVPTEAFF. DNA for the CDR3: TGCAGTGTCCCACCGGGACAGGGGGTTCCCACTGAAGCTTTCTTT. The chain uses TRBV20-1 and TRBJ1-1, with 11 bases aligning to TRBD1. Germline V gene data show CDR1 as DFQATT and CDR2 as SNEGSKA (reference sequence). The V and J ends lost 7 bases and 4 bases, in that order; junction bases with no gene match: 11. The CDR3 runs to 15 residues.

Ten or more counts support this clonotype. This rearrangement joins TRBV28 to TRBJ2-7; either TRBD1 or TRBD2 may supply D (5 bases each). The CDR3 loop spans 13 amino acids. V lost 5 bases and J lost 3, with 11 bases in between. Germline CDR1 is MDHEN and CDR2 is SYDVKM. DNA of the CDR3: TGTGCCAGCAGTCGGGGCAGGGACTACGAGCAGTACTTC. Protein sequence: CASSRGRDYEQYF.

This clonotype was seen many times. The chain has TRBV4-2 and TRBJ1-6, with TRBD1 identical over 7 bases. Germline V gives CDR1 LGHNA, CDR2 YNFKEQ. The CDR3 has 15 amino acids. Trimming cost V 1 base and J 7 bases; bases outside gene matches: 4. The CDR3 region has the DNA TGTGCCAGCAGCCAAGCCGCAGGGGGAAATTCACCCCTCCACTTT. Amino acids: CASSQAAGGNSPLHF.

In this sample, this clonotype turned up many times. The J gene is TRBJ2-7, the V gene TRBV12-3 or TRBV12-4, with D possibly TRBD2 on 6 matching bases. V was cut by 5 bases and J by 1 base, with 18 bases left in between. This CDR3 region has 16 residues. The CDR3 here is CASSPQTRLTSYEQYF. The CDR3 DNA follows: TGTGCCAGCAGTCCCCAGACTAGATTAACATCCTACGAGCAGTACTTC.

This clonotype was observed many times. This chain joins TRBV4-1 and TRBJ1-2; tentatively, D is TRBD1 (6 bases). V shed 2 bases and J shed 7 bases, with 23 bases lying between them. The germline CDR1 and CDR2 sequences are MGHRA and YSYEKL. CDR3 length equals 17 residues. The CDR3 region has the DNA TGCGCCAGCAGCCAAAGATCGGGACAACCTCGAGGGAGTGGCTACACCTTC. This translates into CASSQRSGQPRGSGYTF.

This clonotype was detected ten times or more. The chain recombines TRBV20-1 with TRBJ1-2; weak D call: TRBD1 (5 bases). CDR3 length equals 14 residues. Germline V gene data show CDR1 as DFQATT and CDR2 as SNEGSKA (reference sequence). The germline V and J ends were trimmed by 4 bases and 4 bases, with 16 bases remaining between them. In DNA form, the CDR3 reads TGCAGTGCTAAGCGGTCGGGGGAGGGCTATGGCTACACCTTC. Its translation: CSAKRSGEGYGYTF.

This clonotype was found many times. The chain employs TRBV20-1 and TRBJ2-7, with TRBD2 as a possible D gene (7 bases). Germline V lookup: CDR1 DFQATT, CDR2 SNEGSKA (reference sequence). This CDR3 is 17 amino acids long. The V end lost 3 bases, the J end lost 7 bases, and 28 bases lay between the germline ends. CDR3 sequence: CSASVGGRPSTGGEQYF. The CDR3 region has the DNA TGCAGTGCTAGTGTCGGGGGGCGCCCCTCCACCGGAGGGGAGCAGTACTTC.

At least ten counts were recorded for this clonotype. CDR3 sequence: CASIARGVETQYF. The CDR3 coding sequence is TGTGCCAGCATCGCCAGGGGAGTGGAGACCCAGTACTTC. The V and J genes are TRBV6-5 and TRBJ2-5, with a possible D match to TRBD1 (6 bases). The CDR3 contains 13 residues. Germline loops: CDR1 MNHEY, CDR2 SVGAGI. V shed 7 bases and J shed 5 bases, with 14 bases lying between them.